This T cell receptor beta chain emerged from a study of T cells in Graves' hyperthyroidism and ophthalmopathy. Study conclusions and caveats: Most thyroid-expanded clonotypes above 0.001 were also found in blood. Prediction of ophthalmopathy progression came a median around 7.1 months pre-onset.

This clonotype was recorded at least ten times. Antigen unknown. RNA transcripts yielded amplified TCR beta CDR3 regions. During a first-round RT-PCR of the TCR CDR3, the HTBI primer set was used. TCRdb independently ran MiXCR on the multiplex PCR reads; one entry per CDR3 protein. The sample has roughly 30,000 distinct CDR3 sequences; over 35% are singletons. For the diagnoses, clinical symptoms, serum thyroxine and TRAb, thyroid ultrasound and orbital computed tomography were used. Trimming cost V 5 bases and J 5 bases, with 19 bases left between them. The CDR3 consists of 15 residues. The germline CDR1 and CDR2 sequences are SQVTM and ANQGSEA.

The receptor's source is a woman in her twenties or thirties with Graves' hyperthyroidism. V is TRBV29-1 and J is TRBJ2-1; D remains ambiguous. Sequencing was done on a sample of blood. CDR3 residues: CSVIIMESQNNEQFF. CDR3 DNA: TGCAGCGTTATAATTATGGAGTCCCAGAACAATGAGCAGTTCTTC.